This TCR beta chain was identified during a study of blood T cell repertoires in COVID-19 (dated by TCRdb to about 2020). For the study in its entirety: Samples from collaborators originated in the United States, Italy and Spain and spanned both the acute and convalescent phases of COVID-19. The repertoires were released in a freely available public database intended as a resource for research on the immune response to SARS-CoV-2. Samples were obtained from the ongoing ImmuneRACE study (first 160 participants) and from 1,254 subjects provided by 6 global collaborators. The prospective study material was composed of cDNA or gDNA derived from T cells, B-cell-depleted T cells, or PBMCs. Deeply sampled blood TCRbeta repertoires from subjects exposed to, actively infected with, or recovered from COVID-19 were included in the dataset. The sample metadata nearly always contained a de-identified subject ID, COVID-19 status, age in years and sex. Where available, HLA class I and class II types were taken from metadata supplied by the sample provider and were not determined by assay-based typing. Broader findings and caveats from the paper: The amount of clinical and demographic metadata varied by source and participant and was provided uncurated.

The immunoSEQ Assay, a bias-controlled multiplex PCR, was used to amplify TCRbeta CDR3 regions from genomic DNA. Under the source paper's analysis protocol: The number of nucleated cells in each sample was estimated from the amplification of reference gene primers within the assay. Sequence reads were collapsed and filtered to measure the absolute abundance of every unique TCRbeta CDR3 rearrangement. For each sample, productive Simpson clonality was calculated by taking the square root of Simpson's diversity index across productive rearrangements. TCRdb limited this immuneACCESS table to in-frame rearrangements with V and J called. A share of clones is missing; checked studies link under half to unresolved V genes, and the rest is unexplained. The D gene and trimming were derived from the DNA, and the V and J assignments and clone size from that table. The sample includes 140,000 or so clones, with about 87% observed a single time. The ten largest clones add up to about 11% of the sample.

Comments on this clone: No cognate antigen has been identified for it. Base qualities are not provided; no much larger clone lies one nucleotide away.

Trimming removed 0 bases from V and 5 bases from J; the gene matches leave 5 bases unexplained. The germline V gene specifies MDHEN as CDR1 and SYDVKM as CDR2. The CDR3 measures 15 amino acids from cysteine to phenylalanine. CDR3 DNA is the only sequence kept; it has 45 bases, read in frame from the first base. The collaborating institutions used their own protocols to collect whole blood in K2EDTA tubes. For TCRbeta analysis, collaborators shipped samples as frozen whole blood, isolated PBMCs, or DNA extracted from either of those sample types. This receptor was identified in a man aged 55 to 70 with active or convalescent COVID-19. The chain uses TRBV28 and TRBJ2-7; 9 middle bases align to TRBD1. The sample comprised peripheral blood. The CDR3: CASSLWGQGMDEQYF. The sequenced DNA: TGTGCCAGCAGTTTATGGGGACAGGGAATGGACGAGCAGTACTTC.